This T cell receptor beta chain was captured by sequencing in a study of control samples from healthy donors and cancer patients. Some clones are missing from TCRdb's copy, which holds only in-frame ones; the method was immunoSEQ multiplex PCR. This table has approximately 76,000 clones, 80% to 90% appearing once. The V segment lost 5 bases and the J segment 2 bases; nucleotides outside the gene matches: 8. Looked up from germline, CDR1 is LGHDT and CDR2 is YNNKEL (reference sequence). The CDR3 extends over 16 amino acids. The TCR comes from a man in his fifties or sixties with head and neck cancer. The V and J genes are TRBV3-1 (or the pseudogene TRBV3-2) and TRBJ2-5, with 10 bases lining up with TRBD2. Sequencing was done on a sample of PBMCs. The CDR3 region is CASSGPGLAVQETQYF. CDR3 nucleotides: TGTGCCAGCAGCGGTCCAGGACTAGCGGTTCAAGAGACCCAGTACTTC.